The T cell receptor beta chain described here comes from a study of STAT5B mutations in CD4+ large granular lymphocyte leukemia. V was cut by 1 base and J by 5 bases, with 8 bases left in between. CDR1 and CDR2 (germline): MGHRA, YSYEKL. The CDR3 sequence is 13 residues long. Controls came from buffy coats of healthy blood donors. Study-level findings and limits: Without putative leukemic clones, patient CD4-sorted repertoires remained more clonal than healthy CD4+ repertoires. 8/27 top patient clones versus 2/35 control clones were TRBV06-family.

Profiled with immunoSEQ multiplex PCR; TCRdb holds only in-frame clones, not every one. The sample holds roughly 24,000 clones; about two thirds are singletons and the top ten take 0.55% to 0.65%. This clone showed up just a few times. The antigen remains undetermined. This TCR was sampled from a human donor in good health. The sequenced sample consisted of CD4+ T cells from blood buffy coats. V usage is TRBV4-1 and J usage is TRBJ2-5; D is uncertain. CDR3 DNA: TGCGCCAGCAGCCAAGCCCCGACCGAGACCCAGTACTTC. This encodes CASSQAPTETQYF.